What follows are 27 T cell receptor beta chains derived from one specimen sequenced in a study of blood T cells in healthy people across ages. The second PCR ran roughly 7 to 11 cycles with a sample-barcoded 5' primer and J-beta primers. TCRdb reprocessed the 5' RACE reads with MiXCR, giving one entry per CDR3 protein. The data hold around 1,900,000 distinct CDR3 sequences, with about two fifths observed a single time. The specimen sequenced was blood. The origin of the receptors is a human donor in good health.

The chain's CDR3 is CSARKPPGSRGYNEQFF. As DNA, the CDR3 is TGCAGTGCTAGAAAACCACCGGGATCCAGGGGGTACAATGAGCAGTTCTTC. The rearrangement uses TRBV20-1 and TRBJ2-1, with 7 positions matching TRBD1. Looked up from germline, CDR1 is DFQATT and CDR2 is SNEGSKA (reference sequence). CDR3 length: 17 amino acids. J lost 4 bases, V lost 2 bases, and 14 bases had no gene match.

The chain has TRBV28 and TRBJ1-4, with D possibly being TRBD1 (5 bases). CDR3 length: 14 amino acids. V lost 7 bases to trimming and J lost 3 bases, with 12 bases between them. Per the germline V gene, CDR1 is MDHEN and CDR2 is SYDVKM. DNA of the CDR3: TGTGCCAGCACTTCGGGGGGGGCTAATGAAAAACTGTTTTTT. It is translated as CASTSGGANEKLFF.

The chain combines TRBV2 with TRBJ2-3, with 8 bases identical to TRBD1. This CDR3 spans 18 amino acids. The V segment lost 4 bases and the J segment 4 bases; nucleotides outside the gene matches: 16. Germline assignment: CDR1 SNHLY and CDR2 FYNNEI. The CDR3: CASSVQGAPSRRADTQYF. CDR3 in DNA: TGTGCCAGCAGTGTCCAGGGGGCCCCCTCACGGAGGGCAGATACGCAGTATTTT.

V is TRBV7-2 and J is TRBJ2-1, with a possible D match to TRBD2 (6 bases). Between the trimmed V and J ends, which lost 8 bases and 8 bases, there was a span of 19 bases. The CDR3 is 14 residues long. CDR1 and CDR2 (germline): SGHTA, FQGNSA. For the CDR3, the DNA is TGTGCCAGCGTAATCGGGAGTGGTTTCTATGAGCAGTTCTTC. This gives the protein CASVIGSGFYEQFF.

V usage is TRBV4-3 and J usage is TRBJ2-7; 7 bases are a match to TRBD2. The CDR3 loop spans 14 amino acids. In germline, CDR1 is LGHNA, CDR2 YSLEER. V was clipped by 4 bases and J by 2 bases; unmatched bases: 5. Here the CDR3 reads CASSPFSGAYEQYF. CDR3 nucleotides: TGCGCCAGCAGCCCTTTCAGCGGGGCCTACGAGCAGTACTTC.

This clonotype appeared a few times. This chain joins TRBV7-2 and TRBJ2-4; 9 bases are shared with TRBD2. This CDR3 comprises 19 residues. V shed 4 bases, J shed 1 base, and the junction held 14 bases outside the gene matches. CDR1 and CDR2 (germline): SGHTA, FQGNSA. This CDR3 is CASSSTKRGVQMAKNIQYF. CDR3 nucleotides: TGTGCCAGCAGCTCCACTAAGCGGGGGGTCCAAATGGCCAAAAACATTCAGTACTTC.

The gene calls are TRBV6-7 and TRBJ2-7; perhaps TRBD1 as D (5 bases). TRBV6-7 is filed as an ORF, its function uncertain. The CDR3 contains 15 residues. V lost 4 bases to trimming and J lost 0 bases, with 13 bases between them. The CDR3 region has the DNA TGTGCCAGCAGTTCCCAGGACACTTTCTCCTACGAGCAGTACTTC. Translation gives CASSSQDTFSYEQYF.

V gene TRBV5-1 combines with J gene TRBJ2-5, with TRBD2 as a possible D gene (5 bases). Germline V gene lookup returns CDR1 SGHRS and CDR2 YFSETQ. The CDR3 is 12 amino acids. The germline V and J ends were trimmed by 6 bases and 5 bases, with 11 bases remaining between them. CDR3 residues: CASKFGVETQYF. Here the CDR3 DNA reads TGCGCCAGCAAATTCGGGGTGGAGACCCAGTACTTC.

The rearrangement uses TRBV29-1 and TRBJ2-1; 8 bases align to TRBD2. This CDR3 comprises 11 residues. Per the germline V gene, CDR1 is SQVTM and CDR2 is ANQGSEA. The CDR3: CRTPGGVEQFF. The CDR3, as DNA: TGCAGGACTCCGGGGGGGGTCGAGCAGTTCTTC.

This clonotype was detected only a few times. The rearrangement links TRBV2 to TRBJ1-6, with TRBD1 matching 7 bases. Germline V lookup: CDR1 SNHLY, CDR2 FYNNEI. This CDR3 has 14 amino acids. V was clipped by 4 bases and J by 7 bases; unmatched bases: 4. CDR3 residues: CASSGQGTNSPLHF. For the CDR3, the DNA is TGTGCCAGCAGTGGACAGGGAACCAATTCACCCCTCCACTTT.

This clonotype was observed a few times. V and J are TRBV27 and TRBJ2-4; D is possibly TRBD1 (6 bases). The CDR3 covers 15 residues. Germline V gene sequence: CDR1 MNHEY, CDR2 SMNVEV (reference sequence). V lost 4 bases, J lost 9 bases, and 19 bases lay in between. The CDR3 DNA reads as TGTGCCAGCAGTTGGGGGACAAGCAAGGGTAGCATTCAGTACTTC. This gives the protein CASSWGTSKGSIQYF.

As regards this clonotype: One end of the junction fails to match germline, which may point to a read error. The chain employs TRBV7-8 and TRBJ2-7, with a possible D match to TRBD1 (6 bases). CDR1 and CDR2 (germline): SGHVS, FQNEAQ. CDR3 length equals 14 residues. The chain's CDR3 is CASSSGQNTYVQYF. CDR3 nucleotides: TGTGCCAGCAGCTCTGGACAGAACACCTACGTGCAGTACTTC.

This clonotype showed up just a few times. The rearrangement links TRBV28 to TRBJ2-7; D ambiguous. The CDR3 contains 16 residues. Trimming stripped 2 bases from V and 0 bases from J, with 14 bases between. The V gene's germline CDR1 is MDHEN and CDR2 SYDVKM. In DNA form, the CDR3 reads TGTGCCAGCAGTTTAAAGAATGCTGGGAACTCCTACGAGCAGTACTTC. As protein: CASSLKNAGNSYEQYF.

The rearrangement joins TRBV6-1 to TRBJ1-5, with TRBD1 matching 11 bases. The germline CDR1 and CDR2 sequences are MNHNS and SASEGT. This CDR3 has 20 residues. V was pared by 6 bases and J by 1 base, with 17 bases of the junction left unmatched. This CDR3 reads CASRKYYGRDRGGSNQPQHF. CDR3 nucleotides: TGTGCCAGCAGAAAATACTACGGTAGGGACAGGGGGGGCAGCAATCAGCCCCAGCATTTT.

The chain recombines TRBV7-9 with TRBJ2-1, with TRBD2 identical over 8 bases. Trimming cost V 2 bases and J 12 bases; bases outside gene matches: 0. CDR1 and CDR2 from the germline V gene are SEHNR and FQNEAQ (reference sequence). The CDR3 sequence is 11 residues long. CDR3 in amino acids: CASSLSGGQFF. CDR3 in DNA: TGTGCCAGCAGCTTAAGCGGGGGGCAGTTCTTC. Full variable domain (rest looked up from reference TRBV7-9 and TRBJ2-1): DTGVSQNPRHKITKRGQNVTFRCDPISEHNRLYWYRQTLGQGPEFLTYFQNEAQLEKSRLLSDRFSAERPKGSFSTLEIQRTEQGDSAMYLCASSLSGGQFFGPGTRLTVL.

The rearrangement uses TRBV20-1 and TRBJ1-6, with a tentative D call TRBD1 (5 bases). Germline V gene sequence: CDR1 DFQATT, CDR2 SNEGSKA (reference sequence). CDR3 size: 14 residues. Trimming took off 1 base at V and 8 bases at J, with 12 bases between the two ends. Here the CDR3 DNA reads TGCAGTGCTAGAGTAAGGGAAGGGGATTCACCCCTCCACTTT. Its translation is CSARVREGDSPLHF.

The V gene is TRBV7-8, the J gene TRBJ1-5; unclear D gene. The V gene's germline CDR1 is SGHVS and CDR2 FQNEAQ. The CDR3 spans 13 residues. V dropped 6 bases and J dropped 5 bases, with 11 bases sitting between them. This CDR3 is CASSVIRYQPQHF. CDR3 nucleotides: TGTGCCAGCAGTGTCATACGATATCAGCCCCAGCATTTT.

The chain couples TRBV6-1 to TRBJ2-7, with TRBD2 matching 13 bases. From germline, CDR1 is MNHNS and CDR2 SASEGT. The V segment lost 6 bases and the J segment 3 bases; nucleotides outside the gene matches: 11. The CDR3 sequence is 17 residues long. The CDR3 region has the DNA TGTGCCAGCAGATCGGGGACTAGCGGGGCCTCCATCTACGAGCAGTACTTC. Translation: CASRSGTSGASIYEQYF.

This clonotype has only a few counts. The chain employs TRBV27 and TRBJ1-2; D possibly corresponds to TRBD1 (5 bases). Trimming took off 5 bases at V and 4 bases at J, with 11 bases between the two ends. The CDR3 is made up of 13 amino acids. CDR1 is MNHEY and CDR2 is SMNVEV in the germline V gene (reference sequence). The CDR3 spells CASSMTVLYGYTF. Here the CDR3 DNA reads TGTGCCAGCAGTATGACAGTTCTCTATGGCTACACCTTC.

This chain joins TRBV7-2 and TRBJ2-4; 7 bases are a match to TRBD2. The V and J ends lost 4 bases and 12 bases, in that order; junction bases with no gene match: 18. The length of the CDR3 is 16 residues. CDR1 SGHTA and CDR2 FQGNSA come from the germline V gene. The CDR3 DNA follows: TGTGCCAGCAGCTGGAGGGGACTACCGCTTCAAGAGACTCAGTACTTC. This encodes CASSWRGLPLQETQYF.

The chain links TRBV4-1 to TRBJ1-1, with 7 bases that match TRBD1. V trimming: 1 base; J trimming: 2 bases; junction bases outside the gene matches: 13. Germline CDR1 is MGHRA and CDR2 is YSYEKL. The CDR3 spans 18 residues. CDR3 residues: CASSQVPGQPGLNTEAFF. The CDR3 bases are TGCGCCAGCAGCCAAGTACCGGGACAGCCGGGCCTTAACACTGAAGCTTTCTTT.

The chain combines TRBV7-2 with TRBJ2-1; 9 bases are shared with TRBD2. Losses at the gene ends were 2 bases for V and 6 bases for J; bases not matched to a gene: 14. The CDR3 covers 18 residues. From germline, CDR1 is SGHTA and CDR2 FQGNSA. The CDR3 sequence is CASSLFVGAGGLGNEQFF. The CDR3 DNA sequence: TGTGCCAGCAGCTTATTTGTTGGAGCGGGGGGTTTGGGCAATGAGCAGTTCTTC.

This chain uses TRBV28 with TRBJ2-7, with D perhaps matching TRBD2 (6 bases). There are 14 residues in the CDR3. Germline V gene sequence: CDR1 MDHEN, CDR2 SYDVKM. The V and J ends lost 5 bases and 6 bases respectively, with 17 bases between them. In DNA, the CDR3 is TGTGCCAGCAGTCCGAGTGAGGAGGGGTCCGAGCAGTACTTC. As protein: CASSPSEEGSEQYF.

This chain links TRBV3-1 with TRBJ1-2, with D hard to call. Germline V CDR1 and CDR2: LGHDT, YNNKEL (reference sequence). Trimming cost V 0 bases and J 4 bases, with 12 bases left between them. This CDR3 comprises 15 residues. CDR3 protein: CASSQDWAATYGYTF. Here the CDR3 DNA reads TGTGCCAGCAGCCAAGATTGGGCAGCTACCTATGGCTACACCTTC.

This clonotype was observed a few times. The chain uses TRBV3-1 and TRBJ2-7; D perhaps matches TRBD2 (6 bases). CDR3 length: 16 residues. V lost 4 bases, J lost 0 bases, and 16 bases lay in between. Germline V CDR1 and CDR2: LGHDT, YNNKEL (reference sequence). CDR3 DNA: TGTGCCAGCAGCCGAGACTCGGCGGGGAGCTCCTACGAGCAGTACTTC. Amino acids: CASSRDSAGSSYEQYF.

This clonotype has more than one count but fewer than ten. The genes are TRBV5-1 and TRBJ2-7; D might be TRBD2 (6 bases). Trimming removed 4 bases from V and 7 bases from J, with 27 bases in between. Germline values: CDR1 SGHRS, CDR2 YFSETQ. This CDR3 comprises 17 residues. The CDR3 DNA sequence: TGCGCCAGCAGCCAAAGGCGGCCGGGGACTTCATACGATGAGCAGTACTTC. Its protein is CASSQRRPGTSYDEQYF.

This chain uses TRBV7-2 with TRBJ2-2; the D call may be TRBD1 or TRBD2 (5 bases each). The V and J ends lost 6 bases and 5 bases respectively, with 19 bases between them. The CDR3 totals 16 residues. Looked up from germline, CDR1 is SGHTA and CDR2 is FQGNSA. The CDR3 coding sequence is TGTGCCAGCAGGAATGAGGGGCTAAACCCTACCGGGGAGCTGTTTTTT. Protein: CASRNEGLNPTGELFF.